Listed here are 28 T cell receptor beta chains from one sample, sequenced in a study of Ad26.COV2.S vaccination and SARS-CoV-2 variants. Documented treatment: roughly 19 received Ad26.COV2.S at low or high dose, single or two shots; several received placebo; per-sample allocation not given. Repertoires come from day 63 after the first vaccine or placebo injection. The protocol was immunoSEQ multiplex PCR, while the TCRdb copy is restricted to in-frame clones and leaves out a portion. The data hold some 250,000 clones, with over 75% observed a single time. The starting material was peripheral blood, obtained in a trial of Ad26.COV2.S vaccine versus placebo. The receptors derive from a person aged 18-60 years who received the Ad26.COV2.S COVID-19 vaccine or a placebo.

This chain uses TRBV6-5 with TRBJ1-4; the D is unclear. The CDR3 totals 12 residues. V was clipped by 5 bases and J by 5 bases, with 6 bases between them. Germline V gives CDR1 MNHEY, CDR2 SVGAGI. The chain's CDR3 is CASSTPNEKLFF. CDR3 sequence (DNA): TGTGCCAGCAGTACCCCCAATGAAAAACTGTTTTTT.

The rearrangement joins TRBV4-3 to TRBJ2-7; maybe TRBD1 (5 bases). The CDR3 contains 14 residues. Trimming removed 4 bases at V and 5 bases at J, with 15 bases between. CDR1 and CDR2 from the germline V gene are LGHNA and YSLEER. CDR3 residues: CASSLWEGANEQYF. The CDR3 nucleotides read TGCGCCAGCAGCCTCTGGGAAGGGGCGAACGAGCAGTACTTC.

This clone was seen once. The rearrangement links TRBV19 to TRBJ2-7, with TRBD1 matching 7 bases. CDR3 size: 14 residues. After removal of 4 bases from V and 2 bases from J, the junction contained 5 bases not matched to a gene. Looked up from germline, CDR1 is LNHDA and CDR2 is SQIVND (reference sequence). The chain's CDR3 is CASSRQGVTYEQYF. The CDR3 DNA is TGTGCCAGTAGTAGACAGGGCGTCACCTACGAGCAGTACTTC.

This clone was recorded a few times. The gene calls are TRBV11-1 and TRBJ1-2; D uncertain. The germline gives CDR1 SGHAT, CDR2 FQDESV (reference sequence). V lost 3 bases and J 4 bases, leaving 9 bases between the germline ends. The CDR3 runs to 13 residues. The CDR3 spells CASSFVSSYGYTF. The DNA for the CDR3 is TGTGCCAGCAGCTTTGTCTCCTCCTATGGCTACACCTTC.

V usage is TRBV3-1 (or the pseudogene TRBV3-2) and J usage is TRBJ1-1; 7 nucleotides line up with TRBD1. The germline CDR1 and CDR2 sequences are LGHDT and YNNKEL (reference sequence). This CDR3 has 14 amino acids. The ends lost 5 bases at V and 1 base at J; junction bases unmatched: 4. CDR3 residues: CASSFTGANTEAFF. CDR3 nucleotides: TGTGCCAGCAGCTTCACAGGGGCGAACACTGAAGCTTTCTTT.

DNA for the CDR3: TGCGCCAGCAGCTTGGCCGGTAGGGACAGGGGCGACTACGAGCAGTACTTC. It encodes CASSLAGRDRGDYEQYF. The chain has TRBV5-1 and TRBJ2-7, with TRBD1 matching 10 bases. The CDR3 totals 17 residues. Germline trimming cut 0 bases from V and 3 bases from J; bases unmatched to any gene: 9. Per the germline V gene, CDR1 is SGHRS and CDR2 is YFSETQ.

CDR3 nucleotides: TGTGCCAGCAGCTCCGGACGTCAACCCGTATATTTT. This gives the protein CASSSGRQPVYF. The chain has TRBV7-2 and TRBJ1-3; D ambiguous. The CDR3 runs 12 residues. Germline V gene lookup returns CDR1 SGHTA and CDR2 FQGNSA. Deletions cut 4 bases from V and 14 bases from J, with 15 bases between.

The rearrangement joins TRBV3-1 (or the pseudogene TRBV3-2) to TRBJ2-7; 7 positions agree with TRBD1. The CDR3 sequence is 16 residues long. The V and J ends lost 0 bases and 5 bases, in that order; junction bases with no gene match: 10. CDR1 and CDR2 (germline): LGHDT, YNNKEL (reference sequence). CDR3 sequence reads: CASSQDSVDRDNEQYF. For the CDR3, the DNA is TGTGCCAGCAGCCAAGATTCGGTCGACAGGGACAACGAGCAGTACTTC.

The rearrangement joins TRBV10-3 to TRBJ2-7, with unresolved D. Trimming shortened V by 7 bases and J by 3 bases, and 10 bases separated the two germline ends. This CDR3 has 12 amino acids. The germline V gene encodes CDR1 ENHRY and CDR2 SYGVKD. Written as DNA, the CDR3 is TGTGCCATCAAAAGTGGAGACTACGAGCAGTACTTC. Protein sequence: CAIKSGDYEQYF.

The J gene is TRBJ2-2, the V gene TRBV27, with D perhaps matching TRBD1 (6 bases). The CDR3 covers 16 residues. The germline gives CDR1 MNHEY, CDR2 SMNVEV (reference sequence). Trimming left V 1 base short and J 5 bases short, with 14 bases between. The CDR3 nucleotides read TGTGCCAGCAGTTTATACCCCAGGGGTGCGACCGGGGAGCTGTTTTTT. This translates into CASSLYPRGATGELFF.

The rearrangement links TRBV6-2 or TRBV6-3 to TRBJ2-7, with D unresolved. CDR1 and CDR2 (germline): MNHEY, SVGEGT. This CDR3 is built from 16 residues. Trimming cost V 0 bases and J 3 bases, with 15 bases left between them. This chain's CDR3 is CASSYSKAESGYEQYF. The CDR3 DNA reads TGTGCCAGCAGTTACTCGAAGGCAGAGAGTGGCTACGAGCAGTACTTC.

The V and J genes are TRBV4-1 and TRBJ2-5; possibly TRBD1 for D (5 bases). Germline CDR1 is MGHRA and CDR2 is YSYEKL. The CDR3 extends over 14 amino acids. V lost 5 bases and J lost 5, with 15 bases in between. CDR3 region: CASSFAAGWETQYF. Here the CDR3 DNA reads TGCGCCAGCAGCTTTGCGGCAGGGTGGGAGACCCAGTACTTC.

The chain joins TRBV9 to TRBJ1-4; the D is unclear. Trimming took 4 bases from V and 5 from J, leaving 15 bases between them. CDR1 is SGDLS, CDR2 YYNGEE, per germline. There are 15 residues in the CDR3. The CDR3 sequence: CASSSQGRTNEKLFF. The DNA of the CDR3 is TGTGCCAGCAGCTCCCAAGGACGGACCAATGAAAAACTGTTTTTT.

The genes are TRBV27 and TRBJ2-7, with 9 bases aligning to TRBD1. Germline CDR1 MNHEY, CDR2 SMNVEV (reference sequence). The CDR3 length is 15 residues. V dropped 3 bases and J dropped 5; count of bases not matched to a gene: 8. CDR3 in amino acids: CASSFRGDRAHEQYF. DNA for the CDR3: TGTGCCAGCAGTTTCCGAGGGGACAGGGCCCACGAGCAGTACTTC.

The chain has TRBV11-2 and TRBJ1-1; D is uncertain. Germline CDR1 reads SGHAT; CDR2 reads FQNNGV. V gave up 5 bases and J gave up 1 base, with 14 bases separating them. CDR3 length: 15 residues. The CDR3 spells CASSTRRGSNTEAFF. In nucleotides, the CDR3 is TGTGCCAGCAGCACCCGGAGAGGGTCGAACACTGAAGCTTTCTTT.

The rearrangement links TRBV7-2 to TRBJ1-4, with D perhaps TRBD1 (5 bases). V lost 3 bases and J 5 bases, leaving 10 bases between the germline ends. The germline gives CDR1 SGHTA, CDR2 FQGNSA. CDR3 size: 14 residues. The CDR3, as DNA: TGTGCCAGCAGCTTGGGGGGAACCAATGAAAAACTGTTTTTT. Encoded protein: CASSLGGTNEKLFF. The variable domain in full, with the rest retrieved from reference TRBV7-2 and TRBJ1-4, is GAGVSQSPSNKVTEKGKDVELRCDPISGHTALYWYRQSLGQGLEFLIYFQGNSAPDKSGLPSDRFSAERTGGSVSTLTIQRTQQEDSAVYLCASSLGGTNEKLFFGSGTQLSVL.

The rearrangement links TRBV3-1 (or the pseudogene TRBV3-2) to TRBJ1-2, with D possibly TRBD1 on 5 matching bases. V was shortened by 1 base and J by 5 bases, with 8 bases between the two germline ends. The CDR3 extends over 13 amino acids. The germline V gene encodes CDR1 LGHDT and CDR2 YNNKEL (reference sequence). Written as DNA, the CDR3 is TGTGCCAGCAGCCAAGGAGGGGAGTATGGCTACACCTTC. It is translated as CASSQGGEYGYTF.

The rearrangement links TRBV3-1 (or the pseudogene TRBV3-2) to TRBJ1-5; D is unresolved. This CDR3 is 13 amino acids long. V dropped 0 bases and J dropped 9 bases, with 9 bases sitting between them. Germline CDR1 and CDR2: LGHDT and YNNKEL (reference sequence). CDR3 loop: CASSQEAGRPQHF. The DNA for the CDR3 is TGTGCCAGCAGCCAAGAGGCAGGAAGGCCCCAGCATTTT.

This chain joins TRBV5-1 and TRBJ2-7; D assignment may be TRBD1 or TRBD2 (7 bases each). The CDR3 consists of 16 residues. CDR1 is SGHRS and CDR2 is YFSETQ in the germline V gene. V lost 3 bases, J lost 0 bases, and 16 bases lay in between. The CDR3 here is CASSYWTGGSSYEQYF. The CDR3 nucleotides read TGCGCCAGCAGCTATTGGACAGGCGGGAGCTCCTACGAGCAGTACTTC.

V and J are TRBV28 and TRBJ2-7; 9 bases are a match to TRBD1. The junction had 11 bases not matched to a gene; V was cut back by 5 bases and J by 12 bases. Germline V gene data show CDR1 as MDHEN and CDR2 as SYDVKM. CDR3 length: 13 amino acids. CDR3 nucleotides: TGTGCCAGCAGTGGCACGACAGGGGGGAGATGGTACTTC. It encodes CASSGTTGGRWYF.

CDR3 nucleotide sequence: TGTGCCAGTAGTTCGCCAGGGAGATTTGCAACTAATGAAAAACTGTTTTTT. Its translation is CASSSPGRFATNEKLFF. This sequence joins TRBV19 and TRBJ1-4, with D perhaps matching TRBD1 (5 bases). Trimming left V 5 bases short and J 0 bases short, with 16 bases between. The CDR3 runs 17 residues. Looked up from germline, CDR1 is LNHDA and CDR2 is SQIVND (reference sequence).

This chain uses TRBV4-2 with TRBJ2-5, with D unclear. Trimming pared 1 base from V and 1 base from J, leaving 4 bases between. Per germline, CDR1 LGHNA and CDR2 YNFKEQ. The CDR3 consists of 13 residues. The CDR3 nucleotides are TGTGCCAGCAGCCAAGGGGCCCAAGAGACCCAGTACTTC. Its protein product is CASSQGAQETQYF.

This clone was picked up one time. The chain carries TRBV30 and TRBJ1-1; unclear D gene. Germline assignment: CDR1 GTSNPN and CDR2 SVGIG (reference sequence). The CDR3 contains 15 residues. Trimming took off 3 bases at V and 0 bases at J, with 14 bases between the two ends. The CDR3 loop reads CAWRAFGLLNTEAFF. DNA for the CDR3: TGTGCCTGGAGGGCCTTTGGGTTACTGAACACTGAAGCTTTCTTT.

V gene TRBV3-1 (or the pseudogene TRBV3-2) combines with J gene TRBJ2-7; 9 nucleotides line up with TRBD2. The CDR3 is made up of 17 amino acids. Germline V gene sequence: CDR1 LGHDT, CDR2 YNNKEL (reference sequence). The V gene end was trimmed by 4 bases and the J gene end by 4 bases; junction bases not matched to a gene: 14. In DNA, the CDR3 is TGTGCCAGCAGCCTAGATGGGACTAGCTCCCGGGTTTACGAGCAGTACTTC. This encodes CASSLDGTSSRVYEQYF.

J is TRBJ1-2 and V is TRBV7-2, with a weak D call TRBD1 (5 bases). The CDR3 covers 15 residues. CDR1 SGHTA and CDR2 FQGNSA come from the germline V gene. V lost 1 base, J lost 5 bases, and 14 bases lay in between. The CDR3: CASSLGQPGGYGYTF. CDR3 coding DNA: TGTGCCAGCAGCTTAGGACAGCCGGGGGGGTATGGCTACACCTTC.

This chain connects TRBV5-6 to TRBJ2-3, with D possibly called TRBD1 or TRBD2 (5 bases each). The germline V and J ends were trimmed by 6 bases and 0 bases, with 14 bases remaining between them. The CDR3 is 15 amino acids. Looked up from germline, CDR1 is SGHDT and CDR2 is YYEEEE. The CDR3 DNA follows: TGTGCCAGCAACGACCTCCGGGACAGCACAGATACGCAGTATTTT. This encodes CASNDLRDSTDTQYF.

The J gene is TRBJ2-6, the V gene TRBV9; possible D gene TRBD2, 6 bases. The V end was cut by 4 bases, the J end by 4 bases, with 15 bases between. Germline lookup yields CDR1 SGDLS and CDR2 YYNGEE. CDR3 length: 16 amino acids. The CDR3 region is CASSMRGGAGANVLTF. CDR3 sequence (DNA): TGTGCCAGCAGCATGAGAGGAGGGGCCGGGGCCAACGTCCTGACTTTC.

V and J are TRBV2 and TRBJ2-5, with D perhaps given as TRBD1 or TRBD2 (5 bases each). Trimming removed 1 base from V and 5 bases from J, with 14 bases in between. CDR1 is SNHLY and CDR2 is FYNNEI in the germline V gene. The CDR3 totals 15 residues. In DNA, the CDR3 is TGTGCCAGCAGTGAAGGTCCAGGGAGTGGGGAGACCCAGTACTTC. This translates into CASSEGPGSGETQYF. The whole variable domain, remainder taken from reference TRBV2 and TRBJ2-5, is EPEVTQTPSHQVTQMGQEVILRCVPISNHLYFYWYRQILGQKVEFLVSFYNNEISEKSEIFDDQFSVERPDGSNFTLKIRSTKLEDSAMYFCASSEGPGSGETQYFGPGTRLLVL.